This record looks at one TCR beta chain sequence and its context. This clonotype was counted only a few times. Its antigen specificity is not known. This may be a read error, as it is one base from a much larger clone. This specimen belongs to a study of blood T cells in healthy people across ages (dated by TCRdb to the mid-2010s). Study-level background: In model experiments, template switching captured about one uniquely barcoded TCR beta cDNA molecule for every two T cells. To track age-related changes in TCR beta repertoire diversity, the study relied on deep sequencing normalized with unique cDNA molecular identifiers. Four age groups were formed from the donors: young (average 16 years), middle-aged (around 39), aged (under 70) and long-lived (about 80). Two additional independent replicas of 1 million unique cDNA reads from the same blood draw were analyzed for two donors (one aged 18 to 30 and one aged 80 or older).

Cut back by 5 bases and 8 bases, the V and J ends lie 15 bases apart. The CDR3, from cysteine to phenylalanine, totals 13 residues. Left in the record is the CDR3 DNA by itself, 39 bases read in frame from the first base. Reading the germline V gene gives CDR1 MDHEN and CDR2 SYDVKM. The roughly 37 donors, aged about 6 to 100 years, were systemically healthy Caucasian individuals from Russia. About 9.6 milliliters of peripheral blood were collected from each donor into EDTA-treated Vacutainer tubes. Ficoll-Paque density-gradient centrifugation was used to isolate PBMCs, with at least 7 million obtained per sample. Trizol reagent was used to extract total RNA from PBMCs, with at least 5 micrograms per sample. For every donor, flow cytometry on a PBMC aliquot measured the percentage of naive CD45RAhigh/CD27high T cells. General study outcomes and caveats: Because the CMV infection status of the donors was unknown, age-related changes in expanded clonotypes may potentially have been confounded. Estimates of total diversity based on one million sequenced T cells were considered lower bounds and underestimates. Observed TCR beta diversity correlated strongly with the percentage of naive T cells measured by flow cytometry. Observed TCR beta diversity per million T cells fell roughly linearly with age, and a significant reduction was already apparent by age roughly 41. Since profiling was done on bulk unsorted PBMCs, naive and antigen-experienced compartments could not be conclusively compared. Compared with the aged group, the long-lived group had more naive CD4+ T cells, fewer expanded clones and increased TCR diversity, a pattern suggesting age selection.

The library was built by means of 5' RACE. The data were produced on an Illumina HiSeq 2500. The second PCR ran for roughly 7 to 12 cycles and used a J-beta primer mix along with a sample-barcoded 5' primer. A unique molecular identifier was introduced onto each TCR beta cDNA molecule by a template-switch 5' adaptor carrying 12 random nucleotides. Each sample yielded at least 3 million CDR3-containing paired-end reads. First-strand cDNA was synthesized from all RNA with the Mint cDNA synthesis kit, primed by a TRBC-specific oligonucleotide. Following uracil-DNA glycosylase treatment, a first 18-cycle PCR with universal primers M1SS and BC2_uni_R was performed on all cDNA. On the authors' methods: Each sample was normalized by randomly selecting 1 million high-quality reads, each carrying a distinct molecular identifier. Reads sharing molecular identifiers were discarded rather than binned into consensus sequences. MiTCR, run with a Q25 quality threshold and the strictest error-elimination algorithm, handled CDR3 identification, clonotype clustering and error correction. A nonparametric unseen species model with Euler transformation was used to estimate a lower bound on total TCR beta diversity. TCRdb reprocessing: public reads trimmed at Q25 with fastp, clones called with MiXCR, in-frame beta chains kept. Rows merge per CDR3 protein into single entries with the most common DNA and genes. For this entry, the V and J calls and clone size follow TCRdb and not the study's own pipeline. Within this sample are approximately 900,000 distinct CDR3 sequences, with 25% to 35% of them counted one time only. Approximately 10% of the sample comes from the top ten.

These data also featured in a second study, about T cells of mothers and their children. As the second paper documents: Donors were nine systemically healthy Caucasian individuals: three mothers and their six children. cDNA synthesis used all of the extracted RNA, with roughly 1.5 ug of RNA in each 15 ul reaction. Sample barcodes and 2-4 random nucleotides were added via the M1S primer in the second PCR. Each mother yielded over 8.5 million TCR beta CDR3 reads and each child a few million reads. In both related and unrelated pairs, thymic selection shapes the output of TCR recombination in a similar way, with inherited differences having only a minor effect. Normalized repertoire overlap in related mother-child pairs was always slightly higher than in unrelated mother-child pairs, but the difference was never significant. Persistent microchimeric T cell clones were not detected, at a sensitivity of 85 to 100 clones per million clonotypes. In the study, deep NGS was used to compare the TCR beta repertoires of mothers and children, and features distinguishing related mother-child pairs from unrelated individuals were sought. Mothers averaged about 40 +/- 4 years of age and children averaged roughly 11 +/- 4 years. After adapter ligation was performed with NEBNext reagents, the libraries were sequenced on an Illumina HiSeq 2000 with 100+100 nt paired-end reads. To prevent cross-contamination, the mother and child libraries were prepared a month apart and were sequenced in separate runs. Each donor had between about 450,000 and 2,300,000 distinct TCR beta clonotypes identified. Naive TCR beta clonotypes were estimated from low-frequency clonotypes matched to each donor's FACS-determined naive share, without sorting.

In this chain, TRBV28 is recombined with TRBJ2-5; TRBD2 is a possible D gene, resting on 5 matching bases. The receptor was derived from a woman between 40 and 55 years old in good health. What was sequenced was blood. The CDR3 protein is CASSASGGVTQYF. The nucleotide sequence reads as follows: TGTGCCAGCAGTGCAAGCGGCGGAGTAACCCAGTACTTC. With the portions outside the CDR3 filled from the reference TRBV28 and TRBJ2-5 genes, the complete variable region becomes DVKVTQSSRYLVKRTGEKVFLECVQDMDHENMFWYRQDPGLGLRLIYFSYDVKMKEKGDIPEGYSVSREKKERFSLILESASTNQTSMYLCASSASGGVTQYFGPGTRLLVL.